This is a list of T cell receptor beta chains from one sample in a study of T cell responses to AZD1222 COVID-19 vaccine. TCRdb keeps only in-frame clones here, not all; method: immunoSEQ multiplex PCR. The sample includes about 130,000 clones, about four fifths seen only once; the top ten take over 4%. This specimen was peripheral blood, taken on day 0 of AZD1222 vaccination. All receptors derive from an adult in good health. Each CDR3 is given with its conserved first and last residue. Fields, in order: J gene, D gene, V gene, clone size, CDR3 DNA, CDR3 protein. The D gene is left open where the match is weak. The listing skips clone size in some rows; elsewhere it reads once, few, many or a size class.

TRBJ1-6,TRBD1,TRBV10-1,.,TGCGCCAGCTCGGACAGGGTCTCTTCACCCCTCCACTTT,CASSDRVSSPLHF
TRBJ1-4,.,TRBV5-1,few,TGCGCCAGCAGCTTGACAGTTAATGAAAAACTGTTTTTT,CASSLTVNEKLFF
TRBJ2-3,.,TRBV5-4,.,TGTGCCAGCAGCCTAAACATAGACACAGATACGCAGTATTTT,CASSLNIDTDTQYF
TRBJ2-1,.,TRBV12-3/TRBV12-4,.,TGTGCCAGCAACGTCGACAATGAGCAGTTCTTC,CASNVDNEQFF
TRBJ1-2,TRBD1,TRBV30,once,TGTGCCTGGGGCCGGGACAGCCTCTCGGATGGCTACACCTTC,CAWGRDSLSDGYTF
TRBJ2-1,TRBD2,TRBV7-7,.,TGTGCCAGCAGCCCCGTCCCGGGACTAGCGGGGGGGCCGATCAATGAGCAGTTCTTC,CASSPVPGLAGGPINEQFF
TRBJ1-1,TRBD1,TRBV3-1/TRBV3-2,.,TGTGCCAGCAGCCAAGAAAGGGACAGGGACACTGAAGCTTTCTTT,CASSQERDRDTEAFF
TRBJ1-3,.,TRBV29-1,once,TGCAGCGTTGCGACAAGCTCTGGAAACACCATATATTTT,CSVATSSGNTIYF
TRBJ1-3,TRBD1,TRBV30,.,TGTGCCTGGAGCAGGGGGGGAGTAGGTTACACCATATATTTT,CAWSRGGVGYTIYF
TRBJ2-7,.,TRBV21-1,.,TGTGCCAGCAGCAATCATAAAGCGTGGAGCCGCGAGCAGTACTTC,CASSNHKAWSREQYF
TRBJ2-5,TRBD2,TRBV5-4,.,TGTGCCAGCAGCGCGGGGGGTTGGGGTTTTCAAGAGACCCAGTACTTC,CASSAGGWGFQETQYF
TRBJ1-2,.,TRBV21-1,.,TGTGCCAGCATCGGACAGGGAGGTCGGAACTATGGCTACACCTTC,CASIGQGGRNYGYTF
TRBJ1-1,TRBD1,TRBV5-1,.,TGCGCCAGCAGCTACCGGGACAGGGAGGCTTTCTTT,CASSYRDREAFF
TRBJ2-1,.,TRBV5-1,.,TGCGCCAGCAGCTTGATCCCTGCCCCCTACAATGAGCAGTTCTTC,CASSLIPAPYNEQFF
TRBJ2-1,TRBD1,TRBV27,.,TGTGCCAGCAGTTTATACGGGACAGTATACAATGAGCAGTTCTTC,CASSLYGTVYNEQFF
TRBJ1-5,.,TRBV5-1,.,TGCGCCAGCAGCTTGGACAACTATAGCAATCAGCCCCAGCATTTT,CASSLDNYSNQPQHF
TRBJ1-1,.,TRBV6-2/TRBV6-3,.,TGTGCCAGCAGTTACCGGCGGATGAACACTGAAGCTTTCTTT,CASSYRRMNTEAFF
TRBJ1-1,.,TRBV6-1,few,TGTGCCAGCAGTGAAGAGGGGAATATGAACACTGAAGCTTTCTTT,CASSEEGNMNTEAFF
TRBJ2-7,.,TRBV3-1/TRBV3-2,.,TGTGCCAGCAGCCACCCGGACACCTCCTACGAGCAGTACTTC,CASSHPDTSYEQYF
TRBJ1-1,.,TRBV5-6,.,TGTGCCAGCAGCTTGGTCTTTGGGGGCCTCATGAACACTGAAGCTTTCTTT,CASSLVFGGLMNTEAFF
TRBJ2-2,.,TRBV7-9,.,TGTGCCAGCAGCCTACACGGGGCCTGGGAGCTGTTTTTT,CASSLHGAWELFF
TRBJ2-6,.,TRBV14,.,TGTGCCAGCAGCCAGGGGACCTCACTGCTACTCTCTGGGGCCAACGTCCTGACTTTC,CASSQGTSLLLSGANVLTF
TRBJ2-1,.,TRBV7-3,.,TGTGCCAGCAGCTTAACAGGGTCTGAGCAGTTCTTC,CASSLTGSEQFF
TRBJ2-1,.,TRBV19,.,TGTGCCAGCAAACCGGCAGGGAACAGTTACAATGAGCAGTTCTTC,CASKPAGNSYNEQFF
TRBJ1-5,.,TRBV6-2/TRBV6-3,.,TGTGCCAGCAGTTACGACCTAGGAAACCTACAGCCCCAGCATTTT,CASSYDLGNLQPQHF
TRBJ1-6,.,TRBV4-1,.,TGCGCCAGCAGCCTCCAACAGGCGGGCAATAATTCACCCCTCCACTTT,CASSLQQAGNNSPLHF
TRBJ1-6,.,TRBV5-8,.,TGTGCCAGCAGCTTGGAGGCGCCGTTAGGATCACCCCTCCACTTT,CASSLEAPLGSPLHF
TRBJ1-3,.,TRBV5-1,.,TGCGCCAGCAGCTTCCAAAACTCCGAAGGAAACACCATATATTTT,CASSFQNSEGNTIYF
TRBJ1-2,TRBD1,TRBV5-1,.,TGCGCCAGCAGCCCACAGGGGGAGGTACGGGGCTACACCTTC,CASSPQGEVRGYTF
TRBJ1-2,.,TRBV5-4,.,TGTGCCAGCAGCTGGAGTAGGGATGATGGCTACACCTTC,CASSWSRDDGYTF
TRBJ1-2,.,TRBV28,.,TGTGCCAGCAATTCGCCAGGGTTGGATGGCTACACCTTC,CASNSPGLDGYTF
TRBJ2-1,.,TRBV29-1,.,TGCAGCGTTGAAGGCGGTGGTGAGCAGTTCTTC,CSVEGGGEQFF
TRBJ1-5,TRBD1,TRBV27,.,TGTGCCAGCAGGCAAGGGGGCGGTCAGCCCCAGCATTTT,CASRQGGGQPQHF
TRBJ2-5,.,TRBV7-9,.,TGTGCCAGCAGCTTAGCGTCCGGGCAAGCGGAGACCCAGTACTTC,CASSLASGQAETQYF
TRBJ1-2,.,TRBV19,.,TGTGCCAGTATGACCGACAGTTTCTATGGCTACACCTTC,CASMTDSFYGYTF
TRBJ1-1,TRBD1,TRBV5-5,few,TGTGCCAGCAGCCTGGGGACAGGGGGGATGACTGAAGCTTTCTTT,CASSLGTGGMTEAFF
TRBJ1-1,.,TRBV28,few,TGTGCCAGCAGTTCGACAGTCCCCCTCCTTACTGAAGCTTTCTTT,CASSSTVPLLTEAFF
TRBJ1-2,TRBD1,TRBV2,few,TGTGCCAGCAGGGAGGGGGACAGAAACTATGGCTACACCTTC,CASREGDRNYGYTF
TRBJ1-1,.,TRBV28,.,TGTGCCAGCAGTTTGGGGTCTGACCCCATGGGGGCTTTCTTT,CASSLGSDPMGAFF
TRBJ1-5,.,TRBV10-1,.,TGCGCCAGCAGGGATCTAAGGGGGACCCAGCATTTT,CASRDLRGTQHF
TRBJ1-2,TRBD1,TRBV4-1,many,TGCGCCAGCAGGCCTACAGGGGGCGCAGCTGGCTACACCTTC,CASRPTGGAAGYTF
TRBJ2-2,.,TRBV29-1,.,TGCAGCGCCCAGGATCCAACGCGGGTGGGGGAGCTGTTTTTT,CSAQDPTRVGELFF
TRBJ1-1,.,TRBV29-1,.,TGCAGCGCCACGACCCCGGGGGACACTGAAGCTTTCTTT,CSATTPGDTEAFF
TRBJ1-2,TRBD1,TRBV7-2,.,TGTGCCAGCAGCTTCGCCGGACAGGGATTTGGCTATGGCTACACCTTC,CASSFAGQGFGYGYTF
TRBJ1-6,TRBD1,TRBV13,few,TGTGCCAGCAGCCGTCGACAGGGGAATTCACCCCTCCACTTT,CASSRRQGNSPLHF
TRBJ2-7,.,TRBV7-8,.,TGTGCCAGCACCCCGACGGTAGGGGGGAAGTCTGTATACGAGCAGTACTTC,CASTPTVGGKSVYEQYF
TRBJ2-7,.,TRBV5-4,few,TGTGCCAGCAGCTCACCCCAGTCCTACGAGCAGTACTTC,CASSSPQSYEQYF
TRBJ2-7,.,TRBV9,.,TGTGCCAGCAGCCCCCGAGGGACCCTGTACAACGAGCAGTACTTC,CASSPRGTLYNEQYF
TRBJ2-7,TRBD1,TRBV27,.,TGTGCCAGCAGTTTAGGGCGTGCTGGTGACAGGGGCCGCTCCTACGAGCAGTACTTC,CASSLGRAGDRGRSYEQYF
TRBJ1-2,.,TRBV5-8,.,TGTGCCATACAATTCGGGGAGTTCTTGCGTGGCTACACCTTC,CAIQFGEFLRGYTF
TRBJ1-5,.,TRBV20-1,few,TGCAGTGCTAGTCCACAGAACAATCAGCCCCAGCATTTT,CSASPQNNQPQHF
TRBJ2-5,.,TRBV7-9,.,TGTGCCAGCAGCTTAGATCAGCAGGGATACCAAGAGACCCAGTACTTC,CASSLDQQGYQETQYF
TRBJ2-7,.,TRBV7-8,.,TGTGCCAGCAGCTTAGGAAACGAGCAGTACTTC,CASSLGNEQYF
TRBJ1-1,TRBD1,TRBV7-3,once,TGTGCCAGCAGCCCAGGGGGAATGGGTAGGGATGAAGCTTTCTTT,CASSPGGMGRDEAFF
TRBJ2-5,.,TRBV5-1,.,TGCGCCAGCAGCTTCCAAGGTGCCTGGAGAGAGACCCAGTACTTC,CASSFQGAWRETQYF
TRBJ1-2,.,TRBV7-9,.,TGTGCCAGCAGCTTAGGTCCGGACTACTATGGCTACACCTTC,CASSLGPDYYGYTF
TRBJ1-2,.,TRBV4-2,.,TGTGCCAGCAGCCAAGAGAGGGCAGAGGGTGGCTACACCTTC,CASSQERAEGGYTF
TRBJ1-2,.,TRBV6-1,.,TGTGCCAGCAGTGACGACGGAAACTATGGCTACACCTTC,CASSDDGNYGYTF
TRBJ1-5,TRBD1,TRBV7-9,few,TGTGCCAGCAGCTTAGAGGGGGCGGGCAATCAGCCCCAGCATTTT,CASSLEGAGNQPQHF
TRBJ1-1,.,TRBV6-1,.,TGTGCCAGCAGCCACCGGCCCGGAATGAACACTGAAGCTTTCTTT,CASSHRPGMNTEAFF